This T cell receptor beta chain was identified during a study of blood T cell repertoires in COVID-19. Study context: There were acute and convalescent COVID-19 samples, and they came from the United States, Italy and Spain. The analysed material was cDNA or gDNA that came from T cells, B-cell-depleted T cells, or PBMCs.

The CDR3 extends over 11 amino acids. The germline V gene has CDR1 MNHNY and CDR2 SVGAGI (reference sequence). The trim removed 8 bases at V and 8 bases at J, leaving 3 bases unmatched. This clone was seen only a few times. In the original processing: Quantification of nucleated cells was approximated via reference gene primer amplification. Method: immunoSEQ multiplex PCR; TCRdb's copy keeps in-frame clones and lacks some. That table is the source of V, J and clone size, and D and trimming were worked out from the DNA. Seen here are some 46,000 clones, 80% to 90% observed once, and the top ten hold approximately 5.1%.

Material for sequencing was peripheral blood. The TCR comes from a human donor in a cohort sampled during active COVID-19. The chain uses TRBV6-6 and TRBJ1-2, with 9 bases aligning to TRBD1. CDR3 nucleotide sequence: TGTGCCAGCGGACAGGGGATGGGCTACACCTTC. This sequence encodes CASGQGMGYTF.